This TCR beta chain came from a study of cytomegalovirus exposure and HLA in healthy donors. Study observations and caveats: The study recorded about 160 TCR beta chains that were cytomegalovirus-associated. In vitro checks showed that a few CMV-associated chains really do target CMV antigens. TCR sequences were mostly rare, though some public TCRs occurred in many donors. Diagnosis of cytomegalovirus status made by the classifier reportedly showed high specificity and sensitivity.

Germline values: CDR1 MNHEY, CDR2 SMNVEV (reference sequence). V gave up 1 base and J gave up 4 bases; unmatched junction bases: 6. The CDR3 sequence is 17 residues long. Generated by immunoSEQ multiplex PCR, the TCRdb table keeps only in-frame clones and is missing some. The sample has roughly 150,000 clones, around 81% seen once; the top ten hold around 2.5%. On this clone itself: Its antigen is undetermined.

Sequencing used PBMCs. The chain has TRBV27 and TRBJ2-2; 10 bases match TRBD1. This receptor was obtained from a man under 40 in good health and CMV-seropositive. CDR3 amino acids: CASSLWGQGLRTGELFF. The DNA for the CDR3 is TGTGCCAGCAGTTTATGGGGACAGGGGTTACGCACCGGGGAGCTGTTTTTT.